These 23 T cell receptor beta chains share one sample of origin, sequenced in a study of blood T cells in healthy people across ages. A second PCR of roughly 7 to 11 cycles used a sample-barcoded 5' primer and a J-beta primer mix. TCRdb re-called the 5' RACE reads through MiXCR, storing one row per CDR3 protein. The table lists 1.2 million to 1.5 million distinct CDR3 sequences, 45% to 70% of them singletons. The material sequenced was blood. The receptors derive from a young man in good health.

The rearrangement joins TRBV5-4 to TRBJ2-5, with D possibly being TRBD2 (6 bases). Trimming shortened V by 1 base and J by 4 bases, and 11 bases separated the two germline ends. Germline V gene lookup returns CDR1 SGHNT and CDR2 YYREEE (reference sequence). CDR3 length: 14 amino acids. CDR3 region: CASSLQVGRETQYF. The CDR3 coding sequence is TGTGCCAGCAGCTTGCAGGTCGGGAGAGAGACCCAGTACTTC. Looking up the rest from reference TRBV5-4 and TRBJ2-5 gives the full variable domain: ETGVTQSPTHLIKTRGQQVTLRCSSQSGHNTVSWYQQALGQGPQFIFQYYREEENGRGNFPPRFSGLQFPNYSSELNVNALELDDSALYLCASSLQVGRETQYFGPGTRLLVL.

This sequence joins TRBV6-6 and TRBJ2-1; 13 bases align to TRBD2. The CDR3 length is 15 residues. The trim removed 5 bases at V and 8 bases at J, leaving 6 bases unmatched. CDR1 MNHNY and CDR2 SVGAGI come from the germline V gene (reference sequence). The CDR3 protein is CASSQTSGRTYEQFF. CDR3 in DNA: TGTGCCAGCAGTCAGACTAGCGGGAGGACGTATGAGCAGTTCTTC.

In its sample, this clonotype was seen a few times. This chain joins TRBV4-1 and TRBJ1-2, with a possible D match to TRBD1 (5 bases). Germline values: CDR1 MGHRA, CDR2 YSYEKL. V was cut by 1 base and J by 2 bases, with 8 bases left in between. There are 14 residues in the CDR3. The CDR3 nucleotides read TGCGCCAGCAGCCAAGGGGACGGAAACTATGGCTACACCTTC. Its protein is CASSQGDGNYGYTF.

V and J are TRBV6-1 and TRBJ2-1; 9 positions match TRBD2. This CDR3 region has 15 residues. The germline CDR1 and CDR2 sequences are MNHNS and SASEGT. Trimming removed 7 bases from V and 3 bases from J; junction bases left unmatched: 7. In DNA, the CDR3 is TGTGCCAGCACCCCGATAGCGGGAGTCTACAATGAGCAGTTCTTC. Translated: CASTPIAGVYNEQFF.

The chain employs TRBV4-3 and TRBJ1-1, with TRBD1 as a possible D gene (5 bases). Germline lookup yields CDR1 LGHNA and CDR2 YSLEER. Trimming pared 3 bases from V and 1 base from J, leaving 15 bases between. The CDR3 extends over 16 amino acids. CDR3 residues: CASSQGVGGGNTEAFF. CDR3 coding DNA: TGCGCCAGCAGCCAGGGGGTTGGGGGTGGGAACACTGAAGCTTTCTTT.

V and J are TRBV7-6 and TRBJ2-3; D remains unclear. Germline assignment: CDR1 SGHVS and CDR2 FNYEAQ. The CDR3 is made up of 18 amino acids. Trimming removed 5 bases from V and 0 bases from J, with 21 bases in between. The CDR3 region is CASSRVSIASTSTDTQYF. The CDR3 DNA reads as TGTGCCAGCAGCCGGGTCTCTATCGCGTCGACTAGCACAGATACGCAGTATTTT.

The V call is TRBV4-3, the J call TRBJ2-4; TRBD2 is a possible D gene (5 bases). The J call may be faulty, since TRBJ2-7 better matches the DNA end. CDR1 and CDR2 from the germline V gene are LGHNA and YSLEER. The length of the CDR3 is 17 residues. CDR3 loop: CASSQDRGQAEDYEQYF. The CDR3 DNA reads TGCGCCAGCAGCCAAGATCGGGGTCAGGCAGAAGACTACGAGCAGTACTTC.

This sequence joins TRBV15 and TRBJ2-2; TRBD1 aligns across 7 bases. Germline CDR1 LNHNV, CDR2 YYDKDF (reference sequence). J gave up 3 bases and V 4 bases, and 5 bases lay outside the gene matches. The CDR3 extends over 15 amino acids. CDR3 nucleotide sequence: TGTGCCACCAGCACGAGACAGGGCGACACCGGGGAGCTGTTTTTT. Translated, it gives CATSTRQGDTGELFF. The entire variable domain, with the rest obtained from reference TRBV15 and TRBJ2-2, is as follows: DAMVIQNPRYQVTQFGKPVTLSCSQTLNHNVMYWYQQKSSQAPKLLFHYYDKDFNNEADTPDNFQSRRPNTSFCFLDIRSPGLGDTAMYLCATSTRQGDTGELFFGEGSRLTVL.

V gene TRBV12-3 or TRBV12-4 combines with J gene TRBJ1-4; 10 nucleotides align to TRBD1. This CDR3 is 15 amino acids long. V gave up 6 bases and J gave up 7 bases; unmatched junction bases: 8. CDR3 sequence reads: CASRTFGTGAEKLFF. CDR3 nucleotide sequence: TGTGCCAGCAGGACCTTCGGGACAGGGGCTGAAAAACTGTTTTTT.

This clonotype was seen only a few times. The V gene is TRBV7-2, the J gene TRBJ2-5; 7 bases fit TRBD1. CDR1 SGHTA and CDR2 FQGNSA come from the germline V gene. V lost 4 bases to trimming and J lost 2 bases; unmatched junction nucleotides: 4. The CDR3 contains 14 residues. The DNA of the CDR3 is TGTGCCAGCAGCTCTCCGACAGGGCAAGAGACCCAGTACTTC. Its protein is CASSSPTGQETQYF.

Only a few counts were recorded for this clonotype. This chain connects TRBV29-1 to TRBJ2-1; the match to TRBD2 covers 14 bases. Losses at the gene ends were 6 bases for V and 4 bases for J; bases not matched to a gene: 8. Looked up from germline, CDR1 is SQVTM and CDR2 is ANQGSEA. The CDR3 runs 16 residues. For the CDR3, the DNA is TGCAGCGTCAGCCAAAGGACTAGCGGGGGGTACAATGAGCAGTTCTTC. Protein product: CSVSQRTSGGYNEQFF.

The chain is built from TRBV12-3 or TRBV12-4 and TRBJ2-7; D may be TRBD1 (5 bases). This CDR3 is built from 16 residues. Between the trimmed V and J ends, which lost 1 base and 7 bases, there was a span of 20 bases. The CDR3: CASSLGLSAGPVEQYF. The DNA of the CDR3 is TGTGCCAGCAGTTTAGGCCTATCCGCAGGGCCGGTTGAGCAGTACTTC.

This chain links TRBV2 with TRBJ2-5; either TRBD1 or TRBD2 may supply D (6 bases each). The DNA matches TRBJ2-1 better at its end, which makes the J call doubtful. Germline CDR1 and CDR2: SNHLY and FYNNEI. This CDR3 spans 11 amino acids. The DNA of the CDR3 is TGTGCCACCGGGGGCCAAGAGACCCAGTTCTTC. Its translation: CATGGQETQFF.

This chain links TRBV4-1 with TRBJ1-2, with D perhaps TRBD1 (6 bases). Trimming stripped 1 base from V and 4 bases from J, with 13 bases between. The CDR3 has 15 residues. CDR1 is MGHRA, CDR2 YSYEKL, per germline. CDR3 sequence: CASSQANRETYGYTF. The CDR3 coding sequence is TGCGCCAGCAGCCAAGCAAACAGGGAAACCTATGGCTACACCTTC.

Notes on this clonotype: A read error may be the cause here, since a much bigger clone is one base away. The J gene is TRBJ2-5, the V gene TRBV28; no definite D call. The CDR3 length is 11 residues. Germline lookup yields CDR1 MDHEN and CDR2 SYDVKM. V lost 5 bases to trimming and J lost 11 bases, with 12 bases between them. In DNA form, the CDR3 reads TGTGCCAGCAGTACCATCAATGAGCAGTACTTC. Translated: CASSTINEQYF.

The rearrangement links TRBV12-3 or TRBV12-4 to TRBJ2-4; D is unresolved. Trimming removed 5 bases at V and 1 base at J, with 6 bases between. The CDR3 consists of 13 residues. The CDR3 region is CASSPRAKNIQYF. In nucleotides, the CDR3 is TGTGCCAGCAGTCCGCGGGCCAAAAACATTCAGTACTTC.

This clonotype was detected only a few times. V is TRBV29-1 and J is TRBJ1-1; D remains ambiguous. V was cut by 2 bases and J by 0 bases, with 13 bases left in between. The CDR3 is 15 residues long. Germline V CDR1 and CDR2: SQVTM, ANQGSEA. The CDR3 here is CSVELKAFMNTEAFF. The CDR3 bases are TGCAGCGTTGAACTGAAAGCCTTCATGAACACTGAAGCTTTCTTT.

This clonotype has only a few counts. The genes are TRBV4-2 and TRBJ2-1, with TRBD2 matching 9 bases. J gave up 3 bases and V 5 bases, and 8 bases lay outside the gene matches. Germline V gene lookup returns CDR1 LGHNA and CDR2 YNFKEQ. The length of the CDR3 is 16 residues. The CDR3 reads CASSDRLAGNYNEQFF. In DNA, the CDR3 is TGTGCCAGCAGCGACCGGCTAGCGGGGAACTACAATGAGCAGTTCTTC.

There are a few counts of this clonotype. The chain carries TRBV20-1 and TRBJ2-7; no reliable D call. The CDR3 sequence is 10 residues long. The germline CDR1 and CDR2 sequences are DFQATT and SNEGSKA (reference sequence). V was shortened by 5 bases and J by 6 bases, with 8 bases between the two germline ends. The CDR3 spells CSALGSEQYF. The CDR3 DNA follows: TGCAGTGCTCTCGGATCCGAGCAGTACTTC.

The rearrangement uses TRBV9 and TRBJ2-7; D is possibly TRBD1 (6 bases). The CDR3 has 12 amino acids. Germline CDR1 and CDR2: SGDLS and YYNGEE. With 3 bases removed from V and 6 bases from J, the gap between germline ends came to 10 bases. CDR3 nucleotide sequence: TGTGCCAGCAGCGCCATAGGGGGCGAGCAGTACTTC. Translating gives CASSAIGGEQYF.

J is TRBJ2-1 and V is TRBV20-1, with 12 nucleotides matching TRBD2. The CDR3 runs 16 residues. Germline-derived CDR1 and CDR2 are DFQATT and SNEGSKA (reference sequence). Trimming cost V 0 bases and J 9 bases; bases outside gene matches: 9. The CDR3 protein is CSARDSRTSGIVEQFF. The CDR3 DNA reads as TGCAGTGCTAGAGATTCTCGGACTAGCGGGATTGTTGAGCAGTTCTTC.

The gene calls are TRBV9 and TRBJ2-1; 10 positions agree with TRBD1. CDR3 length equals 15 residues. The J segment lost 5 bases and the V segment lost 6 bases, leaving 8 bases of the junction unmatched. Germline-derived CDR1 and CDR2 are SGDLS and YYNGEE. For the CDR3, the DNA is TGTGCCAGCAACCATCCGGGACAGGGGAACAATGAGCAGTTCTTC. Encoded protein: CASNHPGQGNNEQFF.

The chain is built from TRBV20-1 and TRBJ2-7, with a tentative D call TRBD1 (6 bases). CDR3 size: 13 residues. Germline lookup yields CDR1 DFQATT and CDR2 SNEGSKA (reference sequence). Trimming took off 3 bases at V and 3 bases at J, with 12 bases between the two ends. The CDR3, as DNA: TGCAGTGCTAGTGTAGGGACACTCTACGAGCAGTACTTC. Protein: CSASVGTLYEQYF.